In its sample, the clone carrying this T cell receptor beta chain was seen a few times. Its specificity is unknown. The data stem from a study of regulatory T cells in long-lasting Graves disease. Arm-PCR with iRepertoire HTBI primers amplified the CDR3 regions for these TCR beta libraries. Original processing methods: Looking across samples, the authors found approximately 60 TRBV and some 13 TRBJ segments. TCRdb fed the multiplex PCR reads into MiXCR, producing one record per CDR3 protein. The V and J calls follow TCRdb's processing rather than the paper's. The sample yields a few hundred thousand distinct CDR3 sequences, roughly a quarter seen once. The CDR3 length is 13 residues. The germline gives CDR1 SGHRS, CDR2 YFSETQ. V lost 5 bases to trimming and J lost 5 bases, with 13 bases between them. General study results and limits: It is possible that accuracy was reduced by the small size of the sample.

Time point indicated: persistent/refractory GD, antithyroid drugs over 5 years with positive TRAb. Construction of the TCR library relied on RNA isolated from PBMCs. The specimen was peripheral blood mononuclear cells (PBMCs), collected when the disease was refractory, from a patient treated with antithyroid drugs. J is TRBJ1-1 and V is TRBV5-1, with a weak D call TRBD1 (6 bases). The sequence was collected from a female donor with Graves disease. The CDR3 sequence: CASSMGAVTEAFF. Written as DNA, the CDR3 is TGCGCCAGCAGTATGGGGGCCGTAACTGAAGCTTTCTTT.